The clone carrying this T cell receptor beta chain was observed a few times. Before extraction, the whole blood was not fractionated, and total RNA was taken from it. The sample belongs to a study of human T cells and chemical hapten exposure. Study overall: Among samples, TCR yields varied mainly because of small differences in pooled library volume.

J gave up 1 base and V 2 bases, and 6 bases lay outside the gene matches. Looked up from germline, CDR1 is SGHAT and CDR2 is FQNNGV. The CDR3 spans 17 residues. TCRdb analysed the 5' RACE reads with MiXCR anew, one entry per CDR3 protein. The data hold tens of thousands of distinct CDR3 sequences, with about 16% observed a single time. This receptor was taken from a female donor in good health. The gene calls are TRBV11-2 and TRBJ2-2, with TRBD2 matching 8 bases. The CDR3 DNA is TGTGCCAGCAGCTTAAACTTAGCGGGGCGGAACACCGGGGAGCTGTTTTTT. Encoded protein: CASSLNLAGRNTGELFF.